Reported below is one TCR beta chain. As yet, its antigen is unknown. V gave up 5 bases and J gave up 6 bases; unmatched junction bases: 5. The CDR3 is 14 amino acids. CDR1 and CDR2 (germline): WNHNN, SYGVQD (reference sequence). The authors split each subset's genomic DNA evenly across several immunoSEQ plates. Replicate PCRs for sorted subsets used approximately 220 ng DNA; this equaled about 30,000 T cell genomes. Assay: immunoSEQ multiplex PCR; the TCRdb copy retains only in-frame clones and omits some. In the table there are roughly 2,300,000 clones, 80% to 95% of which are singletons. The sample belongs to a study of shared clonotypes between healthy human individuals. Findings and limits, study-wide: Clonotype sharing levels among donors were expected to vary with sequencing depth.

Each donor was a Caucasian adult residing in Nashville, Tennessee. This clonotype was sampled from a man aged 18 to 35 in good health. Some clones in this sample may be carry-over from other donors' samples. Sequenced: naive CD4+ T cells from PBMCs. Specified subset: CD45RA+ positively selected. This chain connects TRBV10-1 to TRBJ2-1; TRBD2 agrees at 9 bases. In DNA form, the CDR3 reads TGCGCCAGCAGTTTTAGCGGGAGTTCCAATGAGCAGTTCTTC. Its protein product is CASSFSGSSNEQFF.